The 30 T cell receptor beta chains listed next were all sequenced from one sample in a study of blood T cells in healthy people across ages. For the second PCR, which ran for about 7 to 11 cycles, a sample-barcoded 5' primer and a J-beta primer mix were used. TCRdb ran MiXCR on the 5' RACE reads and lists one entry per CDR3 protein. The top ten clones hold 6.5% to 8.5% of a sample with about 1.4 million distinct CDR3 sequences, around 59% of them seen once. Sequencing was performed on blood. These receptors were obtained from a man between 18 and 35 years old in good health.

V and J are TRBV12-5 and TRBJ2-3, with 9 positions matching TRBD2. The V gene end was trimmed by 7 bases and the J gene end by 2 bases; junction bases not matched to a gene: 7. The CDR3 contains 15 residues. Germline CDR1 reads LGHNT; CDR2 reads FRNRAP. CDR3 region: CASAPRTSVTDTQYF. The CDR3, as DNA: TGTGCTAGTGCCCCCAGGACTAGCGTCACAGATACGCAGTATTTT.

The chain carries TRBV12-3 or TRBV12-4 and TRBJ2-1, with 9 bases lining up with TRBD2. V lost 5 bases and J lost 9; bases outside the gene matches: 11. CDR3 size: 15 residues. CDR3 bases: TGTGCCAGCAGTCCCAGACTAGCGGTGGCGTTTGAGCAGTTCTTC. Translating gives CASSPRLAVAFEQFF.

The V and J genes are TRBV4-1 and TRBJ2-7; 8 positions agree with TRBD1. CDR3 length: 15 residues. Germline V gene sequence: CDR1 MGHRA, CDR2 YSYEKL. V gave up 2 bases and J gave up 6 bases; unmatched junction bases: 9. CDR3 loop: CASSQNPRGRGEQYF. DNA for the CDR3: TGCGCCAGCAGCCAAAATCCCAGGGGGCGCGGCGAGCAGTACTTC.

Here the CDR3 reads CASSFWVRDTYEQYF. CDR3 nucleotides: TGTGCCAGCAGCTTCTGGGTCCGGGATACCTACGAGCAGTACTTC. V gene TRBV7-9 combines with J gene TRBJ2-7; tentative D call: TRBD2 (5 bases). Germline assignment: CDR1 SEHNR and CDR2 FQNEAQ (reference sequence). V lost 3 bases to trimming and J lost 2 bases, with 14 bases between them. The CDR3 spans 15 residues.

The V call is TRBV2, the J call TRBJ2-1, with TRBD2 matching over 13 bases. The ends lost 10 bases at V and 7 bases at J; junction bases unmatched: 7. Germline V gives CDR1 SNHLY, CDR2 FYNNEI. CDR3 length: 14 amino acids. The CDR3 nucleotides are TGTGCCACCGATCCGGGACTAGCGGGGAATGAGCAGTTCTTC. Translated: CATDPGLAGNEQFF.

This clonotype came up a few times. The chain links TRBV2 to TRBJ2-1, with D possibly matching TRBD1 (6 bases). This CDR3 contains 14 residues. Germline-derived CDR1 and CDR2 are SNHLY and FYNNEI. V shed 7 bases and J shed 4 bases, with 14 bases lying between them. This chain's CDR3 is CASIETGQYNEQFF. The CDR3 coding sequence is TGTGCCAGCATCGAAACGGGACAATACAATGAGCAGTTCTTC.

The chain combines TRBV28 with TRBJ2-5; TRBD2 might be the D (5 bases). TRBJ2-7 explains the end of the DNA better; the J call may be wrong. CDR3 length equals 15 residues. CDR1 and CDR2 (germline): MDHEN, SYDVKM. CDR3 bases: TGTGCCAGCAGTCAAGATGGAGGAAAAGGCTACGAGCAGTACTTC. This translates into CASSQDGGKGYEQYF.

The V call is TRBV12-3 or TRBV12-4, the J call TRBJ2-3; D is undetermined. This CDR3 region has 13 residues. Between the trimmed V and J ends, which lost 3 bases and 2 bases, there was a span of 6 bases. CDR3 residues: CASSLVTTDTQYF. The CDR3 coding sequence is TGTGCCAGCAGTTTGGTGACCACAGATACGCAGTATTTT.

CDR3 in DNA: TGCAGCGGGCGGGACTCGGGCTATGAGCAGTTCTTC. Its protein is CSGRDSGYEQFF. The gene calls are TRBV29-1 and TRBJ2-1; perhaps TRBD2 as D (6 bases). Trimming stripped 7 bases from V and 8 bases from J, with 15 bases between. This CDR3 spans 12 amino acids. CDR1 and CDR2 (germline): SQVTM, ANQGSEA.

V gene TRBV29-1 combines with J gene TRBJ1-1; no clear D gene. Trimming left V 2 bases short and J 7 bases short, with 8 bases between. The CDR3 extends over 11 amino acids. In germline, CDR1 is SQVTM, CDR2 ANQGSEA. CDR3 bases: TGCAGCGTTGAATCGGGAGGTGAAGCTTTCTTT. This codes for CSVESGGEAFF.

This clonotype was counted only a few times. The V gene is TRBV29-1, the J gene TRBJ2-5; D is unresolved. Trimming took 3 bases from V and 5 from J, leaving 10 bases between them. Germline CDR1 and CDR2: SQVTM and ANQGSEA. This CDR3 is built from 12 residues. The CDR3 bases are TGCAGCGTTGAGGCCAGAGAGGAGACCCAGTACTTC. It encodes CSVEAREETQYF.

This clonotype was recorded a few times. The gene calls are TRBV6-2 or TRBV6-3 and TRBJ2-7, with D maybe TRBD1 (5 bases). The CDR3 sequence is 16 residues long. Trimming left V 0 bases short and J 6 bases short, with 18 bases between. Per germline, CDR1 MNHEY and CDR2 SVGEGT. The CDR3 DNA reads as TGTGCCAGCAGTTACTCCCCCGGAGACGGACATCCCGAGCAGTACTTC. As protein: CASSYSPGDGHPEQYF.

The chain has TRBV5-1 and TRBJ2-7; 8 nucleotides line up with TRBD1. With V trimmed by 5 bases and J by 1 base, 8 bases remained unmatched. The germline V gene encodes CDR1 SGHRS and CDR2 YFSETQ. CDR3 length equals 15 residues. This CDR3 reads CASRPLTGASYEQYF. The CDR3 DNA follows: TGCGCCAGCAGACCTCTGACAGGGGCTTCCTACGAGCAGTACTTC.

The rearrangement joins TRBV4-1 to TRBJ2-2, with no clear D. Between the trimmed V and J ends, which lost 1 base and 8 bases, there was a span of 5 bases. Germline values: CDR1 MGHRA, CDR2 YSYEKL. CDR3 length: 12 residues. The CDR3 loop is CASSQVQGELFF. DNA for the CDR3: TGCGCCAGCAGCCAAGTCCAAGGGGAGCTGTTTTTT.

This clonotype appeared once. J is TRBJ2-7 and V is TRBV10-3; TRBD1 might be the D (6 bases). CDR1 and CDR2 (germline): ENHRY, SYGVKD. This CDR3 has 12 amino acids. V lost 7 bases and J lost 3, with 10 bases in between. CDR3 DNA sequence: TGTGCCATCAAAGGCAGGGGCTACGAGCAGTACTTC. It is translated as CAIKGRGYEQYF.

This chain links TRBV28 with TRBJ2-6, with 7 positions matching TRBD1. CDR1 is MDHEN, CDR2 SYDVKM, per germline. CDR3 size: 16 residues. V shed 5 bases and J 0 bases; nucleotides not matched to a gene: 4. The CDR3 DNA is TGTGCCAGCAGTCTGGGGACAGTCTCTGGGGCCAACGTCCTGACTTTC. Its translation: CASSLGTVSGANVLTF.

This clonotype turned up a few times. CDR3 bases: TGCGCCAGCAGCCAAAAGGGGATGGACCAGCGATACAATGAGCAGTTCTTC. Translated, it gives CASSQKGMDQRYNEQFF. The rearrangement uses TRBV4-1 and TRBJ2-1; D perhaps matches TRBD1 (5 bases). The CDR3 is 17 residues long. V gave up 2 bases and J gave up 4 bases, with 18 bases separating them. Per germline, CDR1 MGHRA and CDR2 YSYEKL.

DNA of the CDR3: TGTGCCAGCACCCCCATTATTAGCGGGGCATCCTACGAGCAGTACTTC. Amino acid sequence: CASTPIISGASYEQYF. This chain links TRBV28 with TRBJ2-7; 8 bases are a match to TRBD2. Germline V gene lookup returns CDR1 MDHEN and CDR2 SYDVKM. J lost 1 base, V lost 7 bases, and 12 bases had no gene match. The CDR3 is 16 residues long. The full variable domain, with the rest looked up from reference TRBV28 and TRBJ2-7, is DVKVTQSSRYLVKRTGEKVFLECVQDMDHENMFWYRQDPGLGLRLIYFSYDVKMKEKGDIPEGYSVSREKKERFSLILESASTNQTSMYLCASTPIISGASYEQYFGPGTRLTVT.

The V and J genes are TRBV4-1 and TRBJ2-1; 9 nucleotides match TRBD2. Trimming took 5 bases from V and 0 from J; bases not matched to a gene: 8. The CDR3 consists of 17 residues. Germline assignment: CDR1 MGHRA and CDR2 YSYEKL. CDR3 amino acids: CASSFGGGASSYNEQFF. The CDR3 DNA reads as TGCGCCAGCAGCTTTGGCGGGGGGGCAAGCTCCTACAATGAGCAGTTCTTC.

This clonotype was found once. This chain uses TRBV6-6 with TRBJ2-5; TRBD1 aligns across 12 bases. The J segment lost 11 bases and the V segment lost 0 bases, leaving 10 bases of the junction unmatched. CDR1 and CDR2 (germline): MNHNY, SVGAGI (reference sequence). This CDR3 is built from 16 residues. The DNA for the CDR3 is TGTGCCAGCAGTTACTCGTGGGGACAGGGGGCGCGAGAGCAGTACTTC. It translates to CASSYSWGQGAREQYF.

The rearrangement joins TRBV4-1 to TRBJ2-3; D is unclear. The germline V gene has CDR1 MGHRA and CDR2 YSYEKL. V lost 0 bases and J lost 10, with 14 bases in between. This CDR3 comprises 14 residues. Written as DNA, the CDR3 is TGCGCCAGCAGCCAAGAAGTTGTGTCGTGGCCGCAGTATTTT. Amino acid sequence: CASSQEVVSWPQYF.

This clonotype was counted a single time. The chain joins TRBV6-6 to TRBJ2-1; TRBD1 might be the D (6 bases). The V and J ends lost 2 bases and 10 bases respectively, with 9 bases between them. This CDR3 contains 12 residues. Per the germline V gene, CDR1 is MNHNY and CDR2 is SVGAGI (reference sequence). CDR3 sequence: CASSYRTDEQFF. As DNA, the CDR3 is TGTGCCAGCAGTTACCGGACAGACGAGCAGTTCTTC.

The CDR3 sequence: CASSVDPGSTEAFF. DNA for the CDR3: TGTGCCAGCAGCGTAGATCCAGGCTCCACTGAAGCTTTCTTT. The gene calls are TRBV9 and TRBJ1-1; D is unresolved. The CDR3 covers 14 residues. Germline-derived CDR1 and CDR2 are SGDLS and YYNGEE. Trimming pared 0 bases from V and 4 bases from J, leaving 10 bases between.

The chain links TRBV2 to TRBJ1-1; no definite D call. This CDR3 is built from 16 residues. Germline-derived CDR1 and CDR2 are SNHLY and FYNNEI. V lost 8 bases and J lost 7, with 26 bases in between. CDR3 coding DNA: TGTGCCAGCCAGCCGCGTTTGGGCGCTGTTTTTGGTGAAGCTTTCTTT. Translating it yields CASQPRLGAVFGEAFF.

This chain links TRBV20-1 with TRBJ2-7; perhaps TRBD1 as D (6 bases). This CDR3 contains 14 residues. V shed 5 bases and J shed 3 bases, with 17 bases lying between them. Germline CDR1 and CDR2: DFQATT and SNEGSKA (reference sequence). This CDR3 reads CSADNGPGVYEQYF. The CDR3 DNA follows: TGCAGTGCTGATAACGGGCCAGGGGTCTACGAGCAGTACTTC.

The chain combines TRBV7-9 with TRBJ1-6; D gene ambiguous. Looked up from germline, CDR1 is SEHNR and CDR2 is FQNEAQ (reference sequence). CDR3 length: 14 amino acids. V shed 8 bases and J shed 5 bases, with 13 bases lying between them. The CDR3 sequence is CASGKRTNNSPLHF. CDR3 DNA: TGTGCCAGCGGAAAGAGGACGAATAATTCACCCCTCCACTTT.

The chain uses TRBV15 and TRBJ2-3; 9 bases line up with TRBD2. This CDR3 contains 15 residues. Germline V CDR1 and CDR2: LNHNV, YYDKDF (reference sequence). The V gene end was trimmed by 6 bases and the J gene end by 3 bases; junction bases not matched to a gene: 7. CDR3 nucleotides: TGTGCCACCAGGTTAGCGGGAGCTCCTACAGATACGCAGTATTTT. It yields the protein CATRLAGAPTDTQYF.

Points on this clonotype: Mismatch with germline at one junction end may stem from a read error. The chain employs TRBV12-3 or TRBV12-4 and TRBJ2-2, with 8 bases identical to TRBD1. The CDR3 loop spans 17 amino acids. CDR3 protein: CANSLAIQGAGTGELFF. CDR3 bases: TGTGCCAACAGTTTAGCGATTCAGGGGGCCGGAACCGGGGAGCTGTTTTTT.

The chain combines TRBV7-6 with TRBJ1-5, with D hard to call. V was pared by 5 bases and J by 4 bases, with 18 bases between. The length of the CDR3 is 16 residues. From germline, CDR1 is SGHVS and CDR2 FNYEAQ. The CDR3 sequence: CASSPNSGGPNQPQHF. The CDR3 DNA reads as TGTGCCAGCAGCCCGAACTCCGGTGGTCCGAATCAGCCCCAGCATTTT.

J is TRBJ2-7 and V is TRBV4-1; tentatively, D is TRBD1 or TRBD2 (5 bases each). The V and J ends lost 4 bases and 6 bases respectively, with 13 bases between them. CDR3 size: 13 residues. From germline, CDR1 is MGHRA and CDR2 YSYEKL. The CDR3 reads CASSLSRGTEQYF. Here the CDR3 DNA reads TGCGCCAGCAGCCTCTCGAGGGGTACCGAGCAGTACTTC.